These 14 T cell receptor beta chains originate from one sample sequenced in a study of CD8+CD57+ T cells in acquired aplastic anemia. Patients selected for sequencing had displayed CD8+CD57+ cell expansion by flow cytometry. Genomic DNA provided the template from which TCR beta VDJ and CDR3 profiles were obtained. TCRdb processed the reads anew with MiXCR; each CDR3 protein has one entry. The sample contains more than 150,000 distinct CDR3 sequences, around half of which appear only once. Sequences were obtained from sorted CD4+, CD8+, or CD8+CD57+ T cells (not recorded which) from PBMCs. Receptors originate from a human donor with aplastic anemia.

CDR3 sequence (DNA): TGTGCCAGCAGCTATGACCAGGGGACTGAAGCTTTCTTT. This codes for CASSYDQGTEAFF. The chain recombines TRBV7-8 with TRBJ1-1, with a weak D call TRBD1 (6 bases). V lost 4 bases and J 5 bases, leaving 11 bases between the germline ends. The CDR3 loop spans 13 amino acids. Germline CDR1 is SGHVS and CDR2 is FQNEAQ.

A word on this clonotype: A much larger clone lies one base from this, so it may be a read error. The V call is TRBV7-8, the J call TRBJ1-1; perhaps TRBD1 as D (6 bases). The length of the CDR3 is 13 residues. CDR1 and CDR2 (germline): SGHVS, FQNEAQ. CDR3 loop: CANSFTGRTEAFF. The CDR3 region has the DNA TGTGCCAACAGCTTCACAGGGAGGACTGAAGCTTTCTTT.

Comments on this clonotype: A single base separates this from a much larger clone, so it may be a read error. The chain uses TRBV4-2 and TRBJ1-2; TRBD1 matches 7 bases. CDR1 LGHNA and CDR2 YNFKEQ come from the germline V gene. The CDR3 covers 21 residues. CDR3 sequence (DNA): TGTGCCAGCAGCCCACTAGGCTCGAACAGACGGACAGGCACCCTAAACTATGGCTACGCCTTC. Its protein is CASSPLGSNRRTGTLNYGYAF.

This clonotype was counted ten times or more. The chain employs TRBV10-3 and TRBJ2-5; maybe TRBD1 (6 bases). Germline V gives CDR1 ENHRY, CDR2 SYGVKD. The CDR3 loop spans 13 amino acids. Trimming cost V 4 bases and J 5 bases, with 11 bases left between them. CDR3 sequence (DNA): TGTGCCATCAGTGCAGGGGCCAGGGAGACCCAGTACTTC. Its protein product is CAISAGARETQYF.

This clonotype was recorded at least ten times. This rearrangement joins TRBV3-1 to TRBJ2-7, with TRBD1 matching over 7 bases. The CDR3 sequence is 15 residues long. Unmatched junction bases numbered 3, after V lost 0 bases and J lost 1 base. Germline V gene data show CDR1 as LGHDT and CDR2 as YNNKEL (reference sequence). The CDR3 bases are TGTGCCAGCAGCCAAGATCCACAGGGGTCCTACGAGCAGTACTTC. It is translated as CASSQDPQGSYEQYF.

This clonotype was detected ten times or more. The V and J genes are TRBV20-1 and TRBJ1-2; D may be TRBD1 (5 bases). The CDR3 contains 13 residues. Germline CDR1 is DFQATT and CDR2 is SNEGSKA (reference sequence). The V end lost 5 bases, the J end lost 4 bases, and 14 bases lay between the germline ends. CDR3 nucleotides: TGCAGTGCTGACAAAGGGGTTGGCTATGGCTACACCTTC. Its translation is CSADKGVGYGYTF.

With respect to this clonotype: Since a much larger clone is just one base distant, this may be a read error. The genes are TRBV7-8 and TRBJ1-1, with 7 bases that match TRBD1. Germline V CDR1 and CDR2: SGHVS, FQNEAQ. Unmatched junction bases numbered 4, after V lost 3 bases and J lost 0 bases. This CDR3 is 15 amino acids long. As DNA, the CDR3 is TGTGCCAGCAGCTTGGGGACAGCTCTGAACACTGAAGCTTTCTTT. Its translation: CASSLGTALNTEAFF. The full variable domain, completed using reference TRBV7-8 and TRBJ1-1, is GAGVSQSPRYKVAKRGQDVALRCDPISGHVSLFWYQQALGQGPEFLTYFQNEAQLDKSGLPSDRFFAERPEGSVSTLKIQRTQQEDSAVYLCASSLGTALNTEAFFGQGTRLTVV.

Only one count was recorded for this clonotype. The chain joins TRBV15 to TRBJ2-1; 7 nucleotides agree with TRBD1. Germline assignment: CDR1 LNHNV and CDR2 YYDKDF (reference sequence). This CDR3 has 16 amino acids. V was pared by 5 bases and J by 4 bases, with 11 bases of the junction left unmatched. Here the CDR3 reads CATSQQGQLLYNEQFF. Here the CDR3 DNA reads TGTGCCACCAGCCAACAGGGACAGTTACTTTACAATGAGCAGTTCTTC.

As for this clonotype: This may arise from a read error, as a much more abundant clone is one base away. The chain links TRBV12-5 to TRBJ1-1; no definite D call. The CDR3 is 15 amino acids. From germline, CDR1 is LGHNT and CDR2 FRNRAP. CDR3 in amino acids: CASGKNLQLNIEAFF. The DNA for the CDR3 is TGTGCTAGTGGTAAAAATCTTCAACTGAACATTGAAGCTTTCTTT.

The chain has TRBV20-1 and TRBJ2-7; 7 bases map to TRBD2. V gave up 5 bases and J gave up 3 bases; unmatched junction bases: 7. In germline, CDR1 is DFQATT, CDR2 SNEGSKA (reference sequence). This CDR3 contains 13 residues. The CDR3 reads CSAPSTSSYEQYF. CDR3 nucleotides: TGCAGTGCTCCATCGACTAGCAGCTACGAGCAGTACTTC.

V gene TRBV28 combines with J gene TRBJ2-4; D is possibly TRBD1 (6 bases). This CDR3 region has 15 residues. Deletions cut 7 bases from V and 0 bases from J, with 13 bases between. The germline CDR1 and CDR2 sequences are MDHEN and SYDVKM. CDR3 loop: CASMRTALAKNIQYF. The DNA of the CDR3 is TGTGCCAGCATGAGGACAGCACTAGCCAAAAACATTCAGTACTTC.

V gene TRBV15 combines with J gene TRBJ2-7; 8 nucleotides agree with TRBD1. Germline loops: CDR1 LNHNV, CDR2 YYDKDF (reference sequence). CDR3 size: 16 residues. The V gene end was trimmed by 0 bases and the J gene end by 12 bases; junction bases not matched to a gene: 16. The CDR3 reads CATSRDQETGAGSRYF. In nucleotides, the CDR3 is TGTGCCACCAGCAGAGATCAGGAGACAGGGGCCGGGTCCAGGTACTTC.

The chain is built from TRBV19 and TRBJ2-5; 8 nucleotides agree with TRBD1. The CDR3 contains 15 residues. Germline values: CDR1 LNHDA, CDR2 SQIVND (reference sequence). J lost 0 bases, V lost 9 bases, and 9 bases had no gene match. CDR3 DNA sequence: TGTGCCAGGCCCGTCAGGGGGCCTCACCAAGAGACCCAGTACTTC. This codes for CARPVRGPHQETQYF.

This clonotype was detected ten times or more. This rearrangement joins TRBV3-1 to TRBJ2-7; possibly TRBD2 for D (5 bases). V gave up 1 base and J gave up 1 base, with 17 bases separating them. Germline V CDR1 and CDR2: LGHDT, YNNKEL (reference sequence). The CDR3 loop spans 17 amino acids. This CDR3 reads CASSQALGGGASYEQYF. CDR3 DNA: TGTGCCAGCAGCCAAGCCCTCGGAGGTGGCGCTTCCTACGAGCAGTACTTC.